This T cell receptor (beta chain) was captured in a study of T-cell reconstitution after alpha-beta-depleted transplantation in children. Overall study findings and caveats: Day-60 TCRbeta diversity that was high in some patients was derived from surviving recipient T cells and thymic progenitors. Two months or so post-transplant, alpha-beta T cells reportedly derived from several hundred expanded graft clones.

In its sample, this clonotype was seen a few times. Antigen unknown. Losses at the gene ends were 4 bases for V and 4 bases for J; bases not matched to a gene: 6. CDR1 is SGHAT and CDR2 is FQNNGV in the germline V gene. CDR3 length: 15 amino acids. The TCRbeta library was prepared with unique molecular identifiers. TCRdb processed the PCR reads anew with MiXCR; each CDR3 protein has one entry. This table holds about a million distinct CDR3 sequences, 25% to 35% found once. This TCR was sampled from a boy under two years old who had a stem cell transplant for SCID, so the T cells may come from the graft donor. The starting material was PBMCs, mostly from graft donor cells, obtained 360 days after TCRalphabeta/CD19-depleted stem cell transplant. The chain has TRBV11-2 and TRBJ2-7, with 11 bases fitting TRBD2. Here the CDR3 reads CASSWGTSGRYEQYF. The CDR3 DNA sequence: TGTGCCAGCAGCTGGGGGACTAGCGGACGTTACGAGCAGTACTTC.